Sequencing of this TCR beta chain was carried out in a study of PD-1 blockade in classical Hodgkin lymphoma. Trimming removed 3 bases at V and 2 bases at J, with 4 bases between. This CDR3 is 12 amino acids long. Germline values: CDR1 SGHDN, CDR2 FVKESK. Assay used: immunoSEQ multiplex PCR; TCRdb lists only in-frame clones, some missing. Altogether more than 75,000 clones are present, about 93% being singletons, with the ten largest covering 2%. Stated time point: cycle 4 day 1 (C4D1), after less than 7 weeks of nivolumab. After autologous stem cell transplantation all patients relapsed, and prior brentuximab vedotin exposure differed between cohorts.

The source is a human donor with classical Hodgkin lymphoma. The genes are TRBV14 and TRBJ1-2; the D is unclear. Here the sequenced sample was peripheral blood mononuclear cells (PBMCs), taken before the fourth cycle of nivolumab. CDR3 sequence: CASSQKNYGYTF. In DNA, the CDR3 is TGTGCCAGCAGCCAGAAGAACTATGGCTACACCTTC.